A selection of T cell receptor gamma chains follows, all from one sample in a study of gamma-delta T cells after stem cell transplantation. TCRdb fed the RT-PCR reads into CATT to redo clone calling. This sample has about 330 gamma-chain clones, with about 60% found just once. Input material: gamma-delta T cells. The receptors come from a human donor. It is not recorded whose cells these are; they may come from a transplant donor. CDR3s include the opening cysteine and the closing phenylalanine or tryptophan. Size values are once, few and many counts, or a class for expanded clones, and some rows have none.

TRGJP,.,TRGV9,TGTGCCTTGTGGGGCCAAGAGTTGGGCAAAAAAATCAAGGTATTT,CALWGQELGKKIKVF
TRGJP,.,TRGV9,TGTGCCTTGTGGGAGGTGCATAAGTTGGGCAAAAAAATCAAGGTATTT,CALWEVHKLGKKIKVF
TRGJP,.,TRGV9,TGTGCCTTGTGGGAGGTTAAAGAGTTGGGCAAAAAAATCAAGGTATTT,CALWEVKELGKKIKVF
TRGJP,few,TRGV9,TGTGCCTTGTGGGAGCCTCAAGAGTTGGGCAAAAAAATCAAGGTATTT,CALWEPQELGKKIKVF
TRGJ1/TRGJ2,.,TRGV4,TGTGCCACCTGGGCGGTATCAGTCTATAAGAAACTCTTT,CATWAVSVYKKLF
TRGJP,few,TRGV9,TGTGCCTTGTGGGAGGTGCAACGGGGAATTGAGTTGGGCAAAAAAATCAAGGTATTT,CALWEVQRGIELGKKIKVF
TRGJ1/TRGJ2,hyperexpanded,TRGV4,TGTGCCACCTGGGATGGGCGAACCTTCGGGTATTATAAGAAACTCTTT,CATWDGRTFGYYKKLF
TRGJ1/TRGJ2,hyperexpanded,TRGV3,TGTGCCACCTGGGAGACTTCTTATTATAAGAAACTCTTT,CATWETSYYKKLF
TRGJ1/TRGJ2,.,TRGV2,TGTGCCACCTGGGACGGACCTAATAAGAAACTCTTT,CATWDGPNKKLF
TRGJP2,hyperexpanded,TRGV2,TGTGCCACCTGGGACGGGATAAGTAGTGATTGGATCAAGACGTTT,CATWDGISSDWIKTF
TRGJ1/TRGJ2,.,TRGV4,TGTGCCACCTGGGATGGTCCGAGTTATTATAAGAAACTCTTT,CATWDGPSYYKKLF
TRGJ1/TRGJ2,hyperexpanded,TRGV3,TGTGCCACCTGGGACAGGCGAAATTATAAGAAACTCTTT,CATWDRRNYKKLF
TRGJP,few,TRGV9,TGTGCCTTGTGGGACGCACAAGAGTTAGGCAAAAAAATCAAGGTATTT,CALWDAQELGKKIKVF
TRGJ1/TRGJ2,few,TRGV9,TGTGCCTTGTGGGAGGAGAATTATTATAAGAAACTCTTT,CALWEENYYKKLF
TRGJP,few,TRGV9,TGTGCCTTGTGGGGGGTGGGGCAAGAGTTGGGCAAAAAAATCAAGGTATTT,CALWGVGQELGKKIKVF
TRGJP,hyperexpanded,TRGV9,TGTGCCTTGTGGGAAGAGTTGGGCAAAAAAATCAAGGTATTT,CALWEELGKKIKVF
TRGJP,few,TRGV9,TGTGCCTTGTGGGAGGAAGGGTTGGGCAAAAAAATCAAGGTATTT,CALWEEGLGKKIKVF
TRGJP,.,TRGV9,TGTGCCTTGTGGGAGGTGGAAGAGTTGGGCAAAAAAATCAAGGTATTT,CALWEVEELGKKIKVF
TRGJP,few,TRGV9,TGTGCCTTGTGGGAGGTGGGGGAGTTGGGCAAAAAAATCAAGGTATTT,CALWEVGELGKKIKVF
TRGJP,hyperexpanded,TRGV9,TGTGCCTTGTGGGAGATCCAAGAGTTGGGCAAAAAAATCAAGGTATTT,CALWEIQELGKKIKVF
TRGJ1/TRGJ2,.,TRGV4,TGTGCCACCTGGGACCTCAATTATTATAAGAAACTCTTT,CATWDLNYYKKLF
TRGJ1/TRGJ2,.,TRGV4,TGTGCCACCTGGGCCATTTATTATAAGAAACTCTTT,CATWAIYYKKLF